This T cell receptor (beta chain) was profiled in a study of CD8+ T cells in alopecia areata. The table lists this clone with many counts. The antigen remains undetermined. Whole-study findings and limits: Normal skin's resident alphabeta T cells are sequenced alongside lesional scalp T cells.

From PBMCs, CD4+ and CD8+ T cells were sorted. Germline CDR1 reads MNHEY; CDR2 reads SVGAGI. This CDR3 contains 12 residues. The germline V and J ends were trimmed by 7 bases and 6 bases, with 10 bases remaining between them. cDNA prepared by RNA extraction and subsequent reverse transcription served as the template for sequencing. Using immunoSEQ multiplex PCR, the repertoire was profiled, and TCRdb retains in-frame clones only, with some absent. The data hold 150,000 to 200,000 clones, with approximately 59% observed a single time. The sequence was obtained from a human donor with alopecia areata. Sequences were derived from CD4+ T cells sorted from blood, sampled at week 0. The rearrangement joins TRBV6-5 to TRBJ1-5, with D unresolved. The CDR3 DNA sequence: TGTGCCAGCAACTCGATCGGTCAGCCCCAGCATTTT. Translated: CASNSIGQPQHF.